Each of the 21 T cell receptor beta chains below was sequenced from the same sample in a study of T cells in Graves' hyperthyroidism and ophthalmopathy. The investigators amplified TCR beta CDR3 regions from RNA transcripts. An initial round of RT-PCR targeting the TCR CDR3 relied on the HTBI primer set. TCRdb fed the multiplex PCR reads into MiXCR, producing one record per CDR3 protein. Of about 180,000 distinct CDR3 sequences listed, over 15% were seen once; the top ten hold about 29%. Sequencing was performed on blood. The receptors stem from a woman aged 50 to 60 with Graves' hyperthyroidism.

This clonotype was observed at least ten times. V gene TRBV4-2 combines with J gene TRBJ2-1; 7 bases fit TRBD2. J was trimmed by 7 bases and V by 1 base; bases with no gene match: 7. CDR3 length: 15 residues. Looked up from germline, CDR1 is LGHNA and CDR2 is YNFKEQ. Here the CDR3 DNA reads TGTGCCAGCAGCCAAGGGGGGGAGGGAATTAATGAGCAGTTCTTC. Amino acid sequence: CASSQGGEGINEQFF.

This clonotype was seen repeatedly, ten times or more. This chain joins TRBV6-1 and TRBJ1-1, with 7 bases identical to TRBD1. The CDR3 has 14 residues. CDR1 is MNHNS and CDR2 is SASEGT in the germline V gene. V trimming: 7 bases; J trimming: 4 bases; junction bases outside the gene matches: 9. In DNA, the CDR3 is TGTGCCAGCACCTCAGGGGGGGGACTCACTGAAGCTTTCTTT. It translates to CASTSGGGLTEAFF.

The rearrangement uses TRBV2 and TRBJ2-7; TRBD2 matches at 10 bases. Germline values: CDR1 SNHLY, CDR2 FYNNEI. This CDR3 is built from 11 residues. Trimming removed 6 bases from V and 7 bases from J; junction bases left unmatched: 0. CDR3 DNA sequence: TGTGCCAGCAGACTAGCGGGAGAGCAGTACTTC. Its translation is CASRLAGEQYF.

This clonotype was picked up a small number of times. The chain joins TRBV4-2 to TRBJ2-5; D ambiguous. Germline CDR1 and CDR2: LGHNA and YNFKEQ. Between the trimmed V and J ends, which lost 3 bases and 4 bases, there was a span of 9 bases. The CDR3 loop spans 13 amino acids. The CDR3 reads CASSQEGSETQYF. DNA of the CDR3: TGTGCCAGCAGCCAGGAAGGGTCAGAGACCCAGTACTTC.

This clonotype was counted at least ten times. The chain carries TRBV19 and TRBJ1-4; 8 bases line up with TRBD1. The germline gives CDR1 LNHDA, CDR2 SQIVND (reference sequence). The CDR3 covers 12 residues. The ends lost 8 bases at V and 8 bases at J; junction bases unmatched: 4. In DNA form, the CDR3 reads TGTGCCAGTGGACAGGGAAGCGAAAAACTGTTTTTT. Its translation: CASGQGSEKLFF.

In its sample, this clonotype was seen many times. V gene TRBV5-1 combines with J gene TRBJ2-1; TRBD2 agrees at 12 bases. Germline V gene lookup returns CDR1 SGHRS and CDR2 YFSETQ. The V segment lost 3 bases and the J segment 7 bases; nucleotides outside the gene matches: 11. CDR3 length: 17 amino acids. The CDR3 protein is CASSSAVLAGGENEQFF. The CDR3 coding sequence is TGCGCCAGCAGCTCCGCAGTACTAGCGGGGGGTGAAAATGAGCAGTTCTTC.

This clonotype occurred many times. The V and J genes are TRBV10-3 and TRBJ2-1; D not resolved. The V and J ends lost 0 bases and 6 bases respectively, with 3 bases between them. Germline assignment: CDR1 ENHRY and CDR2 SYGVKD. This CDR3 is built from 12 residues. The CDR3 protein is CAISESGNEQFF. The CDR3 DNA reads as TGTGCCATCAGTGAGTCAGGCAATGAGCAGTTCTTC.

This clonotype was seen once. The chain has TRBV12-3 or TRBV12-4 and TRBJ1-1; D remains unclear. The V and J ends lost 2 bases and 2 bases respectively, with 18 bases between them. The CDR3 runs to 17 residues. The CDR3 here is CASSLSLGPSANTEAFF. The CDR3, as DNA: TGTGCCAGCAGTTTAAGCTTAGGTCCGTCTGCAAACACTGAAGCTTTCTTT.

The table lists this clonotype with a few counts. This chain uses TRBV19 with TRBJ2-7; D is unresolved. The germline V gene has CDR1 LNHDA and CDR2 SQIVND (reference sequence). The CDR3 has 12 residues. V was clipped by 3 bases and J by 7 bases, with 10 bases between them. Here the CDR3 reads CASSILAGEQYF. Written as DNA, the CDR3 is TGTGCCAGTAGTATCTTGGCAGGAGAGCAGTACTTC.

The gene calls are TRBV5-8 and TRBJ1-4; D is unresolved. V was cut by 2 bases and J by 11 bases, with 16 bases left in between. Germline V gene data show CDR1 as SGHTS and CDR2 as YDEGEE. The CDR3 consists of 14 residues. CDR3 region: CASSFQAPTVKLFF. In DNA, the CDR3 is TGTGCCAGCAGCTTTCAGGCCCCAACCGTCAAACTGTTTTTT.

This clonotype was seen repeatedly, ten times or more. V gene TRBV7-9 combines with J gene TRBJ2-5; the D gene is possibly TRBD1 (5 bases). Between the trimmed V and J ends, which lost 2 bases and 2 bases, there was a span of 12 bases. Germline V CDR1 and CDR2: SEHNR, FQNEAQ (reference sequence). This CDR3 is built from 15 residues. The CDR3 here is CASSLSPRTQETQYF. CDR3 sequence (DNA): TGTGCCAGCAGCTTATCCCCCAGGACACAAGAGACCCAGTACTTC.

The table lists this clonotype with many counts. The chain is built from TRBV27 and TRBJ1-1, with D maybe TRBD1 (6 bases). Germline CDR1 is MNHEY and CDR2 is SMNVEV (reference sequence). V lost 6 bases and J 1 base, leaving 15 bases between the germline ends. CDR3 length equals 15 residues. The CDR3 reads CASRISGAWNTEAFF. CDR3 coding DNA: TGTGCCAGCAGAATATCAGGGGCCTGGAACACTGAAGCTTTCTTT.

This clonotype was seen ten or more times. The rearrangement links TRBV7-2 to TRBJ2-5, with D perhaps being TRBD1 or TRBD2 (5 bases each). Looked up from germline, CDR1 is SGHTA and CDR2 is FQGNSA. This CDR3 is 14 amino acids long. The V end was cut by 0 bases, the J end by 5 bases, with 10 bases between. CDR3: CASSLAGTGETQYF. The CDR3 DNA reads as TGTGCCAGCAGCTTAGCCGGGACGGGGGAGACCCAGTACTTC.

As to this clonotype: The germline gene is not matched at one end of the junction; a read error may be the cause. This rearrangement joins TRBV15 to TRBJ1-5; D possibly corresponds to TRBD1 (5 bases). CDR3 length equals 16 residues. The germline gives CDR1 LNHNV, CDR2 YYDKDF (reference sequence). The CDR3 is CATSPFRMQGNQPKHF. The CDR3 nucleotides read TGTGCCACCAGCCCCTTTAGGATGCAGGGCAATCAGCCCAAGCATTTT.

This clonotype was counted at least ten times. The chain carries TRBV28 and TRBJ2-7, with 7 positions matching TRBD1. The V segment lost 7 bases and the J segment 2 bases; nucleotides outside the gene matches: 8. This CDR3 has 14 amino acids. CDR1 and CDR2 from the germline V gene are MDHEN and SYDVKM. In DNA, the CDR3 is TGTGCCAGCAACCGACAGGGTTTGACCTACGAGCAGTACTTC. Protein product: CASNRQGLTYEQYF.

The chain combines TRBV4-3 with TRBJ2-5; 9 bases align to TRBD2. V shed 5 bases and J 5 bases; nucleotides not matched to a gene: 9. CDR1 is LGHNA and CDR2 is YSLEER in the germline V gene. This CDR3 contains 15 residues. The CDR3 DNA sequence: TGCGCCAGCAGCTTTAGCGGGGGTACGGGGGAGACCCAGTACTTC. Translated, it gives CASSFSGGTGETQYF.

This clonotype was observed at least ten times. The chain joins TRBV20-1 to TRBJ2-7; no clear D. The V and J ends lost 3 bases and 2 bases respectively, with 8 bases between them. The length of the CDR3 is 12 residues. Germline CDR1 DFQATT, CDR2 SNEGSKA (reference sequence). The CDR3 spells CSASVLPYEQYF. CDR3 bases: TGCAGTGCTAGTGTCTTACCCTACGAGCAGTACTTC.

The table lists this clonotype with many counts. The gene calls are TRBV19 and TRBJ1-6, with unresolved D. The CDR3 runs 15 residues. V gave up 3 bases and J gave up 0 bases, with 6 bases separating them. Germline V gives CDR1 LNHDA, CDR2 SQIVND (reference sequence). The CDR3, as DNA: TGTGCCAGTAGTATTAGCAGCTCCTATAATTCACCCCTCCACTTT. Translation gives CASSISSSYNSPLHF.

This clonotype occurred many times. The V gene is TRBV5-1, the J gene TRBJ2-7, with TRBD1 identical over 7 bases. With 0 bases clipped from V and 3 bases from J, the junction kept 3 bases outside the gene matches. The CDR3 is 14 amino acids. Germline V CDR1 and CDR2: SGHRS, YFSETQ. The CDR3 here is CASSLGQGYYEQYF. The CDR3 nucleotides are TGCGCCAGCAGCTTGGGACAGGGCTACTACGAGCAGTACTTC.

The chain combines TRBV27 with TRBJ1-6; maybe TRBD1 (6 bases). V was pared by 5 bases and J by 12 bases, with 17 bases between. CDR3 length equals 14 residues. CDR1 is MNHEY, CDR2 SMNVEV, per germline (reference sequence). Here the CDR3 reads CASSPGGAPGPLHF. CDR3 DNA: TGTGCCAGCAGTCCCGGGGGGGCCCCAGGACCCCTCCACTTT.

This clonotype was seen repeatedly, ten times or more. The chain is built from TRBV20-1 and TRBJ1-1; possible D gene TRBD1, 6 bases. This CDR3 contains 13 residues. Germline V gene data show CDR1 as DFQATT and CDR2 as SNEGSKA (reference sequence). Trimming cost V 0 bases and J 8 bases, with 13 bases left between them. Here the CDR3 DNA reads TGCAGTGCTAGAGATCCGTGGGGGGCCGAAGCTTTCTTT. Translated, it gives CSARDPWGAEAFF.